A single sample gave rise to the 8 T cell receptor beta chains below, sequenced in a study of yellow fever vaccine responses in identical twins (dated 2018 in TCRdb). The library was produced with RT-PCR. These reads were obtained on an Illumina HiSeq 2500. In-frame beta chains were kept once TCRdb had trimmed the public reads at Q25 with fastp and called clones with MiXCR. Identical CDR3 proteins give one entry, which carries the most common genes and DNA. The sample records fewer than 6,000 distinct CDR3 sequences, approximately 85% of which are singletons. Of the sample, roughly 2% is held by the ten largest clones. The sample consisted of T cells from blood (PBMCs), unsorted or a sorted subset (not recorded which), taken before or after yellow fever vaccination (not recorded which). Receptors were obtained from a woman aged 18-30 years who received the yellow fever vaccine. Donor details come from another sample of the same person, matched by shared clones.

The gene calls are TRBV29-1 and TRBJ2-7; 7 bases agree with TRBD2. After removal of 3 bases from V and 7 bases from J, the junction contained 3 bases not matched to a gene. This CDR3 contains 11 residues. The germline V gene has CDR1 SQVTM and CDR2 ANQGSEA. CDR3 DNA: TGCAGCGTTGATCAGGGACTAGAGCAGTACTTC. Translated, it gives CSVDQGLEQYF.

The chain joins TRBV3-1 to TRBJ1-4; D gene unclear. The germline V gene has CDR1 LGHDT and CDR2 YNNKEL (reference sequence). V was shortened by 4 bases and J by 4 bases, with 13 bases between the two germline ends. This CDR3 contains 15 residues. CDR3 amino acids: CASSPGTRDNEKLFF. The CDR3 coding sequence is TGTGCCAGCAGCCCCGGTACCCGGGATAATGAAAAACTGTTTTTT.

CDR3 in amino acids: CSVEGDGEQFF. CDR3 sequence (DNA): TGCAGCGTTGAAGGGGATGGTGAGCAGTTCTTC. V is TRBV29-1 and J is TRBJ2-1; D not certain. Germline loops: CDR1 SQVTM, CDR2 ANQGSEA. The CDR3 sequence is 11 residues long. Trimming took 1 base from V and 9 from J, leaving 7 bases between them.

The CDR3 loop is CASSLRGSTDTQYF. The CDR3, as DNA: TGTGCCAGCAGCCTCCGGGGGAGCACAGATACGCAGTATTTT. V gene TRBV11-2 combines with J gene TRBJ2-3; a possible D gene is TRBD2 (6 bases). The V end lost 5 bases, the J end lost 0 bases, and 9 bases lay between the germline ends. The CDR3 contains 14 residues. Per the germline V gene, CDR1 is SGHAT and CDR2 is FQNNGV.

The chain employs TRBV7-9 and TRBJ2-7; the match to TRBD2 covers 10 bases. The germline V gene has CDR1 SEHNR and CDR2 FQNEAQ (reference sequence). V was pared by 5 bases and J by 2 bases, with 6 bases of the junction left unmatched. CDR3 length: 15 amino acids. CDR3 nucleotide sequence: TGTGCCAGCAGCCCAGCGGGAGGGAACCCCTACGAGCAGTACTTC. Protein product: CASSPAGGNPYEQYF.

Written as DNA, the CDR3 is TGTGCCAGCAGCTTTTTACAGGGTATGCAGTACTTC. Amino acid sequence: CASSFLQGMQYF. The V call is TRBV7-9, the J call TRBJ2-7, with a possible D match to TRBD1 (6 bases). Germline lookup yields CDR1 SEHNR and CDR2 FQNEAQ (reference sequence). The V end lost 3 bases, the J end lost 9 bases, and 12 bases lay between the germline ends. The CDR3 contains 12 residues.

The V call is TRBV11-2, the J call TRBJ2-7; D unresolved. V shed 3 bases and J shed 5 bases, with 8 bases lying between them. Germline V gives CDR1 SGHAT, CDR2 FQNNGV. The CDR3 extends over 12 amino acids. CDR3 sequence (DNA): TGTGCCAGCAGCTTCCTAGGGAACGAGCAGTACTTC. It codes for CASSFLGNEQYF.

In this sample, this clonotype turned up once. The chain recombines TRBV4-3 with TRBJ2-1, with 7 bases matching TRBD2. The germline gives CDR1 LGHNA, CDR2 YSLEER. This CDR3 contains 16 residues. The V gene end was trimmed by 1 base and the J gene end by 5 bases; junction bases not matched to a gene: 8. CDR3 region: CASSQGDYRINNEQFF. As DNA, the CDR3 is TGCGCCAGCAGCCAAGGGGACTACCGAATAAACAATGAGCAGTTCTTC.